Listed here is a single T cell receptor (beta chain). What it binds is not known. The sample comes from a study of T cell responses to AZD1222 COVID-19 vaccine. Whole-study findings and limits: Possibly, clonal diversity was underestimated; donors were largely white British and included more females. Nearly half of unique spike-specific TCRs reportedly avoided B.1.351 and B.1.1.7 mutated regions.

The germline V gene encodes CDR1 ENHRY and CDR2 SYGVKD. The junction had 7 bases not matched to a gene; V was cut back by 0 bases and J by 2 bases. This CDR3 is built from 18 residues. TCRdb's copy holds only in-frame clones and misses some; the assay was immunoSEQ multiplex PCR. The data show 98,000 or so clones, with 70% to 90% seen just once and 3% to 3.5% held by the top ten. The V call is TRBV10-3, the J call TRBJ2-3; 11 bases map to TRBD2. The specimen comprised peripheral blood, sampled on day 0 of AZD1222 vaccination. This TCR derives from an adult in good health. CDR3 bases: TGTGCCATCAGTGAGTCCGGTAGCGGGGGGGGCGCCACAGATACGCAGTATTTT. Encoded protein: CAISESGSGGGATDTQYF.